This T cell receptor beta chain was obtained from a study of blood T cell repertoires in COVID-19. Study information: From the United States, Italy and Spain came samples of acute and convalescent COVID-19.

Libraries were prepared by immunoSEQ multiplex PCR; TCRdb keeps only in-frame clonotypes and omits some of them. The data show 72,000 or so clones, with 88% seen just once and approximately 5% held by the top ten. After removal of 0 bases from V and 0 bases from J, the junction contained 1 base not matched to a gene. The length of the CDR3 is 17 residues. Germline CDR1 reads SEHNR; CDR2 reads FQNEAQ (reference sequence). The chain carries TRBV7-9 and TRBJ2-5; TRBD2 matches at 13 bases. Sequencing was performed on peripheral blood. This receptor was obtained from a man aged 50 to 60 with active COVID-19. The CDR3 loop reads CASSLATSGGYQETQYF. CDR3 bases: TGTGCCAGCAGCTTAGCGACTAGCGGGGGGTACCAAGAGACCCAGTACTTC.